The 30 T cell receptor beta chains presented below share a single source sample, sequenced in a study of regulatory T cells in long-lasting Graves disease. Sequencing libraries for TCR beta were prepared with iRepertoire HTBI primers and Arm-PCR of CDR3 regions. MiXCR, run by TCRdb on the multiplex PCR reads, gives a single entry per CDR3 protein. Among nearly 350,000 distinct CDR3 sequences listed, roughly a fifth were seen once. Sample time point: persistent/refractory GD, antithyroid drugs over 5 years with positive TRAb. From RNA extracted from PBMCs, the TCR library was made. The sample consisted of peripheral blood mononuclear cells (PBMCs), taken when the disease was refractory, from a patient treated with antithyroid drugs. The receptors originated from a female donor with Graves disease.

The rearrangement joins TRBV11-3 to TRBJ2-7, with TRBD2 as a possible D gene (6 bases). Per the germline V gene, CDR1 is SGHNT and CDR2 is YENEEA. The CDR3 consists of 16 residues. V dropped 5 bases and J dropped 9 bases, with 26 bases sitting between them. The CDR3 DNA reads as TGTGCCAGCAGCCAGCGGGCGGCAGGACTTCCTCATTTGCAGTACTTC. Protein sequence: CASSQRAAGLPHLQYF. Filled out from reference TRBV11-3 and TRBJ2-7, the complete variable domain reads EAGVVQSPRYKIIEKKQPVAFWCNPISGHNTLYWYLQNLGQGPELLIRYENEEAVDDSQLPKDRFSAERLKGVDSTLKIQPAELGDSAVYLCASSQRAAGLPHLQYFGPGTRLTVT.

This clonotype was counted ten times or more. The rearrangement uses TRBV6-1 and TRBJ1-2, with 7 bases aligning to TRBD1. Germline CDR1 reads MNHNS; CDR2 reads SASEGT. There are 15 residues in the CDR3. V was clipped by 6 bases and J by 4 bases; unmatched bases: 11. The CDR3 loop reads CASRPSGGVTYGYTF. The CDR3 region has the DNA TGTGCCAGCAGGCCATCAGGGGGAGTAACCTATGGCTACACCTTC.

This clonotype was recorded many times. The genes are TRBV28 and TRBJ2-7; no definite D call. CDR1 is MDHEN and CDR2 is SYDVKM in the germline V gene. The CDR3 runs to 13 residues. Trimming left V 6 bases short and J 2 bases short, with 11 bases between. The CDR3 region is CASRPQAPYEQYF. CDR3 coding DNA: TGTGCCAGCAGACCCCAGGCCCCCTACGAGCAGTACTTC.

This clonotype was counted at least ten times. The CDR3 DNA is TGTGCCAGCAGCCCGGAGAGGGTTACCTATGGCTACACCTTC. Its protein product is CASSPERVTYGYTF. The chain has TRBV11-2 and TRBJ1-2; D uncertain. With 5 bases removed from V and 4 bases from J, the gap between germline ends came to 14 bases. The germline CDR1 and CDR2 sequences are SGHAT and FQNNGV. The CDR3 loop spans 14 amino acids.

Of note for this clonotype: The junction does not match germline at one end; this may be a read error. The rearrangement joins TRBV28 to TRBJ1-1; weak D call: TRBD1 (5 bases). In germline, CDR1 is MDHEN, CDR2 SYDVKM. The CDR3 spans 12 residues. This chain's CDR3 is CASSLVGVEASF. The CDR3 region has the DNA TGTGCCAGCAGTTTGGTAGGGGTTGAAGCTTCCTTT.

The genes are TRBV9 and TRBJ2-7; maybe TRBD1 (5 bases). The germline V gene encodes CDR1 SGDLS and CDR2 YYNGEE. There are 13 residues in the CDR3. The V gene lost 3 bases and the J gene lost 3 bases, with 10 bases spanning the gap. The DNA of the CDR3 is TGTGCCAGCAGCGAAGACCAGGGCTACGAGCAGTACTTC. It specifies CASSEDQGYEQYF.

The chain is built from TRBV5-1 and TRBJ2-7, with a possible D match to TRBD1 (6 bases). This CDR3 has 13 amino acids. Germline CDR1 is SGHRS and CDR2 is YFSETQ. Trimming shortened V by 5 bases and J by 1 base, and 10 bases separated the two germline ends. The CDR3 loop reads CASRRDISYEQYF. DNA of the CDR3: TGCGCCAGCAGACGGGACATTTCCTACGAGCAGTACTTC.

This sequence joins TRBV7-2 and TRBJ1-2; TRBD1 agrees at 10 bases. The CDR3 is 14 residues long. J lost 14 bases, V lost 5 bases, and 14 bases had no gene match. The V gene's germline CDR1 is SGHTA and CDR2 FQGNSA. CDR3 in DNA: TGTGCCAGCAGCCCCCGGGACAGGGGCGCCGCTAGGACCTTC. This gives the protein CASSPRDRGAARTF.

This chain links TRBV4-3 with TRBJ1-4, with D maybe TRBD1 (5 bases). This CDR3 has 15 amino acids. CDR1 is LGHNA, CDR2 YSLEER, per germline. Trimming pared 2 bases from V and 5 bases from J, leaving 12 bases between. CDR3 bases: TGCGCCAGCAGCCAAAATGGGGACTTCAATGAAAAACTGTTTTTT. Translating gives CASSQNGDFNEKLFF.

This clonotype was counted between two and nine times. This chain links TRBV5-5 with TRBJ1-1; possibly TRBD1 for D (5 bases). V lost 0 bases, J lost 4 bases, and 10 bases lay in between. Germline V gives CDR1 SGHKS, CDR2 YYEKEE (reference sequence). The CDR3 extends over 14 amino acids. The CDR3 sequence: CASSLVGESTEAFF. CDR3 DNA: TGTGCCAGCAGCTTGGTAGGGGAGAGCACTGAAGCTTTCTTT.

The V call is TRBV6-9, the J call TRBJ1-1; D remains ambiguous. This CDR3 region has 13 residues. CDR1 and CDR2 from the germline V gene are MNHGY and SVAAGI. Trimming took off 4 bases at V and 11 bases at J, with 17 bases between the two ends. The CDR3 loop reads CASSFRAIGIAFF. The CDR3 region has the DNA TGTGCCAGCAGTTTTAGAGCTATAGGAATTGCTTTCTTT.

This clonotype came up many times. The chain links TRBV2 to TRBJ2-2; 9 bases align to TRBD1. With 7 bases clipped from V and 6 bases from J, the junction kept 15 bases outside the gene matches. CDR1 is SNHLY, CDR2 FYNNEI, per germline. The CDR3 extends over 17 amino acids. CDR3 coding DNA: TGTGCCAGCATTAGATCCTGGGACAGGGTAAACGCCGGGGAGCTGTTTTTT. Protein sequence: CASIRSWDRVNAGELFF.

This clonotype was seen many times. V usage is TRBV28 and J usage is TRBJ1-5, with 10 bases lining up with TRBD1. CDR1 and CDR2 (germline): MDHEN, SYDVKM. V shed 4 bases and J 4 bases; nucleotides not matched to a gene: 4. CDR3 length: 15 amino acids. CDR3 bases: TGTGCCAGCAGTTCCGGGACAGGGGTGAATCAGCCCCAGCATTTT. This gives the protein CASSSGTGVNQPQHF.

This clonotype was seen a few times. The chain uses TRBV28 and TRBJ1-5; possibly TRBD1 for D (6 bases). Germline loops: CDR1 MDHEN, CDR2 SYDVKM. V shed 5 bases and J shed 3 bases, with 14 bases lying between them. The CDR3 is made up of 15 amino acids. This chain's CDR3 is CASSLYGQTNQPQHF. The CDR3 nucleotides are TGTGCCAGCAGTCTTTACGGACAGACCAATCAGCCCCAGCATTTT. The variable domain in full, with the rest retrieved from reference TRBV28 and TRBJ1-5, is DVKVTQSSRYLVKRTGEKVFLECVQDMDHENMFWYRQDPGLGLRLIYFSYDVKMKEKGDIPEGYSVSREKKERFSLILESASTNQTSMYLCASSLYGQTNQPQHFGDGTRLSIL.

This clonotype has only a few counts. The rearrangement links TRBV20-1 to TRBJ2-5, with 9 bases matching TRBD2. Per the germline V gene, CDR1 is DFQATT and CDR2 is SNEGSKA (reference sequence). This CDR3 has 14 residues. J gave up 5 bases and V 2 bases, and 6 bases lay outside the gene matches. The CDR3: CSARLAGSRETQYF. In nucleotides, the CDR3 is TGCAGTGCTAGACTAGCGGGATCGAGGGAGACCCAGTACTTC.

This chain uses TRBV28 with TRBJ2-7; TRBD1 matches 9 bases. Germline V CDR1 and CDR2: MDHEN, SYDVKM. The CDR3 sequence is 13 residues long. V lost 6 bases and J lost 7; bases outside the gene matches: 7. The CDR3 spells CASRTGGGGEQYF. As DNA, the CDR3 is TGTGCCAGCAGGACAGGGGGGGGTGGGGAGCAGTACTTC.

The genes are TRBV4-3 and TRBJ1-6; no clear D gene. From germline, CDR1 is LGHNA and CDR2 YSLEER. V gave up 1 base and J gave up 10 bases, with 8 bases separating them. The CDR3 consists of 13 residues. The CDR3 protein is CASSQVYPSPLHF. CDR3 nucleotides: TGCGCCAGCAGCCAAGTTTATCCCTCACCCCTCCACTTT.

The sample holds many counts of this clonotype. The CDR3 DNA reads as TGTGCCAGCAGTTTATCGGTTTCTGAAGCTTTCTTT. Translated: CASSLSVSEAFF. The J gene is TRBJ1-1, the V gene TRBV12-3 or TRBV12-4; D is unresolved. The CDR3 spans 12 residues. Between the trimmed V and J ends, which lost 2 bases and 6 bases, there was a span of 7 bases.

This clonotype was seen a handful of times. The chain joins TRBV19 to TRBJ2-2; D is ambiguous. The CDR3 runs to 13 residues. The germline V gene encodes CDR1 LNHDA and CDR2 SQIVND (reference sequence). Trimming took 2 bases from V and 4 from J, leaving 5 bases between them. The CDR3 DNA follows: TGTGCCAGTAGTATATCGGGCACCGGGGAGCTGTTTTTT. It translates to CASSISGTGELFF.

This clonotype was recorded at least ten times. The chain recombines TRBV10-3 with TRBJ1-1, with D perhaps matching TRBD1 (6 bases). CDR1 is ENHRY and CDR2 is SYGVKD in the germline V gene. The CDR3 totals 14 residues. Deletions cut 6 bases from V and 0 bases from J, with 11 bases between. The CDR3 loop reads CAISGTGMNTEAFF. The DNA for the CDR3 is TGTGCCATCAGCGGTACAGGGATGAACACTGAAGCTTTCTTT.

This clonotype was seen at least ten times. The chain links TRBV2 to TRBJ1-5, with D uncertain. The CDR3 has 13 residues. Between the trimmed V and J ends, which lost 0 bases and 6 bases, there was a span of 6 bases. Germline V gene data show CDR1 as SNHLY and CDR2 as FYNNEI. CDR3 DNA sequence: TGTGCCAGCAGTGAAGCGGGTGGTCAGCCCCAGCATTTT. Protein sequence: CASSEAGGQPQHF.

The chain links TRBV29-1 to TRBJ1-5; TRBD1 matches at 9 bases. Germline V gives CDR1 SQVTM, CDR2 ANQGSEA. V was pared by 5 bases and J by 5 bases, with 7 bases of the junction left unmatched. CDR3 size: 14 residues. CDR3 in DNA: TGCAGCGTTTGTTGGACAGGGGCCGATCAGCCCCAGCATTTT. Its protein product is CSVCWTGADQPQHF. Drawing the rest from reference TRBV29-1 and TRBJ1-5, the complete variable domain is SAVISQKPSRDICQRGTSLTIQCQVDSQVTMMFWYRQQPGQSLTLIATANQGSEATYESGFVIDKFPISRPNLTFSTLTVSNMSPEDSSIYLCSVCWTGADQPQHFGDGTRLSIL.

This clonotype appeared a few times. The chain has TRBV18 and TRBJ2-2, with TRBD2 as a possible D gene (5 bases). The CDR3 has 16 residues. V gave up 3 bases and J gave up 6 bases, with 17 bases separating them. Germline V CDR1 and CDR2: KGHSH, LQKENI. Here the CDR3 DNA reads TGTGCCAGCTCACCCAACAAACTAGGACGATCCGGGGAGCTGTTTTTT. Protein product: CASSPNKLGRSGELFF.

The genes are TRBV12-3 or TRBV12-4 and TRBJ2-3; the match to TRBD2 covers 11 bases. CDR3 length: 16 amino acids. With V trimmed by 10 bases and J by 0 bases, 9 bases remained unmatched. As DNA, the CDR3 is TGTGCCAACAGACGGACTAGCGGGTATAGCACAGATACGCAGTATTTT. As protein: CANRRTSGYSTDTQYF.

This clonotype has at least ten counts. The chain uses TRBV28 and TRBJ1-1; D is perhaps TRBD1 (5 bases). The germline gives CDR1 MDHEN, CDR2 SYDVKM. Trimming pared 2 bases from V and 5 bases from J, leaving 15 bases between. This CDR3 is built from 15 residues. CDR3 DNA sequence: TGTGCCAGCAGTTTAGGGGGTTTGAGGAGGACTGAAGCTTTCTTT. This translates into CASSLGGLRRTEAFF. Together with reference TRBV28 and TRBJ1-1, the CDR3 gives the full variable domain: DVKVTQSSRYLVKRTGEKVFLECVQDMDHENMFWYRQDPGLGLRLIYFSYDVKMKEKGDIPEGYSVSREKKERFSLILESASTNQTSMYLCASSLGGLRRTEAFFGQGTRLTVV.

This sequence joins TRBV6-2 or TRBV6-3 and TRBJ1-1; possible D gene TRBD1, 6 bases. Per the germline V gene, CDR1 is MNHEY and CDR2 is SVGEGT. V was cut by 5 bases and J by 3 bases, with 16 bases left in between. The CDR3 is 15 residues long. CDR3 residues: CASSDKQGWDTEAFF. The CDR3 DNA follows: TGTGCCAGCAGTGACAAACAGGGTTGGGACACTGAAGCTTTCTTT.

Comment on this clonotype: This may stem from a read error, because a much larger clone lies one nucleotide away. This sequence joins TRBV6-1 and TRBJ1-2, with unresolved D. The V and J ends lost 4 bases and 7 bases respectively, with 7 bases between them. CDR1 is MNHNS, CDR2 SASEGT, per germline. The CDR3 totals 11 residues. For the CDR3, the DNA is TGTGCCAGCAGTGCCAGCCGTGGCTACACCTTC. It encodes CASSASRGYTF.

This clonotype has ten or more counts. This sequence joins TRBV28 and TRBJ1-2; 7 nucleotides agree with TRBD1. Trimming at V came to 8 bases and at J to 2 bases, leaving 8 bases not matched to a gene. Per germline, CDR1 MDHEN and CDR2 SYDVKM. This CDR3 region has 14 residues. Here the CDR3 reads CASHAGQLNYGYTF. The CDR3 region has the DNA TGTGCCAGCCATGCGGGACAGCTAAACTATGGCTACACCTTC.

This clonotype occurred many times. The V and J genes are TRBV2 and TRBJ2-7; the match to TRBD1 covers 7 bases. The CDR3 consists of 12 residues. The germline gives CDR1 SNHLY, CDR2 FYNNEI. Trimming at V came to 3 bases and at J to 4 bases, leaving 0 bases not matched to a gene. CDR3 sequence reads: CASSEDRYEQYF. CDR3 in DNA: TGTGCCAGCAGTGAGGACAGGTACGAGCAGTACTTC.

V gene TRBV7-9 combines with J gene TRBJ1-1; D unresolved. This CDR3 spans 12 amino acids. The V end lost 3 bases, the J end lost 6 bases, and 8 bases lay between the germline ends. Germline V gene data show CDR1 as SEHNR and CDR2 as FQNEAQ (reference sequence). The CDR3 loop is CASSFSIPEAFF. As DNA, the CDR3 is TGTGCCAGCAGCTTTAGTATCCCTGAAGCTTTCTTT.